Shown below are 2 T cell receptor beta chains from a single sample sequenced in a study of blood T cell repertoires in COVID-19. Generated by immunoSEQ multiplex PCR, the TCRdb table keeps only in-frame clones and is missing some. The sample includes 210,000 or so clones, over 75% of them seen just once. Sequencing was done on a sample of PBMCs or T cells enriched from blood (not recorded which). These receptors came from a young man with acute COVID-19.

This chain uses TRBV3-1 (or the pseudogene TRBV3-2) with TRBJ1-2; D gene ambiguous. This CDR3 contains 14 residues. V was clipped by 1 base and J by 0 bases, with 6 bases between them. Germline-derived CDR1 and CDR2 are LGHDT and YNNKEL (reference sequence). The CDR3 loop reads CASSQGLSNYGYTF. CDR3 sequence (DNA): TGTGCCAGCAGCCAAGGGCTCTCTAACTATGGCTACACCTTC.

The chain couples TRBV27 to TRBJ2-2, with D maybe TRBD1 (6 bases). Per germline, CDR1 MNHEY and CDR2 SMNVEV (reference sequence). Trimming took off 5 bases at V and 0 bases at J, with 16 bases between the two ends. The CDR3 sequence is 17 residues long. CDR3 DNA: TGTGCCAGCAGTCTCTACTCACAGGGCGCGAACACCGGGGAGCTGTTTTTT. Its protein is CASSLYSQGANTGELFF.